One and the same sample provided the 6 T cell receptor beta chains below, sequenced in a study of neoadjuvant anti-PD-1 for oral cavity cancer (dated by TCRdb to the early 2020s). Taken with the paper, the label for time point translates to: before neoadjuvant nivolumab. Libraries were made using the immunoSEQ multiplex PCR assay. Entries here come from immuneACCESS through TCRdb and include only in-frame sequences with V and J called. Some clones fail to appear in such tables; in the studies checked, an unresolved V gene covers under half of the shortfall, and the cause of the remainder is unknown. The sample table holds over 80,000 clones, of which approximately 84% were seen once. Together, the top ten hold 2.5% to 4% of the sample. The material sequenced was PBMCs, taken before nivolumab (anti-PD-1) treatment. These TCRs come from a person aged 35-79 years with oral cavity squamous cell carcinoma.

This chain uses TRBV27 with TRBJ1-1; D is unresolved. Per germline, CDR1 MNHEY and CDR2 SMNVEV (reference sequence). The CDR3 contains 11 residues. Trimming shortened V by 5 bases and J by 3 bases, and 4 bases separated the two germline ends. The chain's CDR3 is CASSLYTEAFF. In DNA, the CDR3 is TGTGCCAGCAGTCTCTACACTGAAGCTTTCTTT.

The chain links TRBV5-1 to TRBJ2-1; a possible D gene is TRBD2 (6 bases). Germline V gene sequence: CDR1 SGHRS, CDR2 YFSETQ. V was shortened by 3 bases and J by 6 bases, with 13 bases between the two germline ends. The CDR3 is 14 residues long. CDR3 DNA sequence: TGCGCCAGCAGCTACCGGGACTCTCTCAATGAGCAGTTCTTC. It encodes CASSYRDSLNEQFF.

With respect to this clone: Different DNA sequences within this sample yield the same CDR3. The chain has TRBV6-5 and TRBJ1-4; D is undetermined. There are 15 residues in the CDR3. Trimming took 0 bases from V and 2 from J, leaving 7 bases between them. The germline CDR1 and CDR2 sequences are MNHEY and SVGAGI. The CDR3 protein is CASSYSGGTNEKLFF. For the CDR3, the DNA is TGTGCCAGCAGTTACTCAGGTGGTACTAATGAAAAACTGTTTTTT.

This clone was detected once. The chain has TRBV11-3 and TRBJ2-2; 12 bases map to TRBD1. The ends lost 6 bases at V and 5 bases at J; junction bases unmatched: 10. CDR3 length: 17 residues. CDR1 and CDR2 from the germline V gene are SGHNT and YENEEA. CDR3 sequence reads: CASSPGTGGPKTGELFF. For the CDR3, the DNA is TGTGCCAGCAGTCCCGGGACAGGGGGCCCTAAGACCGGGGAGCTGTTTTTT.

CDR3 nucleotides: TGCGCCAGCAGCCCCCGGGACAGGACGATCCAAGAGACCCAGTACTTC. Its protein product is CASSPRDRTIQETQYF. V is TRBV4-1 and J is TRBJ2-5, with 8 bases that match TRBD1. Germline trimming cut 4 bases from V and 1 base from J; bases unmatched to any gene: 8. CDR1 and CDR2 (germline): MGHRA, YSYEKL. The CDR3 covers 16 residues.

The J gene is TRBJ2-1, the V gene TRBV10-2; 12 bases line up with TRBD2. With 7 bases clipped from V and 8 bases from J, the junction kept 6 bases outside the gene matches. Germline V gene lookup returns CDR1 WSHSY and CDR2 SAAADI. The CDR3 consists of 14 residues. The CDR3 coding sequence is TGCGCCAGCAAAGAGACTAGCGGGAGACATGAGCAGTTCTTC. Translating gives CASKETSGRHEQFF.